The 20 T cell receptor beta chains in this list originate from one sample, sequenced in a study of cytomegalovirus exposure and HLA in healthy donors. The study ran its PCR with 60 Vbeta and 13 Jbeta primers. Method: immunoSEQ multiplex PCR; TCRdb's copy keeps in-frame clones and lacks some. The data show about 150,000 clones, around 84% seen once. Sequencing was performed on PBMCs. The receptors derive from a man aged 50-59 years in good health and CMV-seropositive.

J is TRBJ2-1 and V is TRBV11-2, with 10 nucleotides matching TRBD2. V was clipped by 5 bases and J by 5 bases; unmatched bases: 6. Germline V gene sequence: CDR1 SGHAT, CDR2 FQNNGV. This CDR3 is built from 15 residues. The CDR3 spells CASSPLAGVDNEQFF. CDR3 DNA: TGTGCCAGCAGCCCCCTAGCGGGAGTTGACAATGAGCAGTTCTTC. The whole variable domain, filled in from reference TRBV11-2 and TRBJ2-1, reads EAGVAQSPRYKIIEKRQSVAFWCNPISGHATLYWYQQILGQGPKLLIQFQNNGVVDDSQLPKDRFSAERLKGVDSTLKIQPAKLEDSAVYLCASSPLAGVDNEQFFGPGTRLTVL.

The chain employs TRBV2 and TRBJ2-7; unclear D gene. Trimming took off 1 base at V and 0 bases at J, with 7 bases between the two ends. This CDR3 is built from 14 residues. Germline loops: CDR1 SNHLY, CDR2 FYNNEI. DNA of the CDR3: TGTGCCAGCAGTGAAGGCCAGGTCTCCTACGAGCAGTACTTC. This encodes CASSEGQVSYEQYF.

This clone has just a few counts. The chain uses TRBV5-6 and TRBJ2-2, with 8 positions matching TRBD1. V lost 7 bases to trimming and J lost 0 bases; unmatched junction nucleotides: 8. The CDR3 contains 16 residues. Germline loops: CDR1 SGHDT, CDR2 YYEEEE. This CDR3 is CASHYPGGANTGELFF. In DNA, the CDR3 is TGTGCCAGCCACTACCCAGGGGGCGCGAACACCGGGGAGCTGTTTTTT.

The rearrangement links TRBV29-1 to TRBJ2-5, with 8 bases identical to TRBD1. The DNA matches TRBJ2-7 better at its end, which makes the J call doubtful. This CDR3 comprises 12 residues. CDR1 and CDR2 (germline): SQVTM, ANQGSEA. In DNA, the CDR3 is TGCAGCGCCACGGACAGGGATTACGAGCAGTACTTC. Its protein product is CSATDRDYEQYF.

This chain joins TRBV7-3 and TRBJ1-1; tentatively, D is TRBD1 (5 bases). V was trimmed by 2 bases and J by 7 bases, leaving 11 bases between them. The CDR3 contains 13 residues. Germline CDR1 reads SGHTA; CDR2 reads FQGTGA. CDR3 in DNA: TGTGCCAGCAGCTTATCCGGGGGAGATGAAGCTTTCTTT. It codes for CASSLSGGDEAFF.

The genes are TRBV2 and TRBJ1-1; a possible D gene is TRBD1 (5 bases). Germline CDR1 SNHLY, CDR2 FYNNEI. V lost 1 base, J lost 4 bases, and 7 bases lay in between. This CDR3 is 13 amino acids long. The CDR3 loop reads CASSEVGLTEAFF. CDR3 coding DNA: TGTGCCAGCAGTGAAGTGGGGCTCACTGAAGCTTTCTTT.

The CDR3 spells CASSHPGQSSYEQYF. The CDR3 coding sequence is TGTGCCAGCAGCCACCCGGGACAGTCCTCCTACGAGCAGTACTTC. The gene calls are TRBV7-9 and TRBJ2-7; 7 positions match TRBD1. Germline lookup yields CDR1 SEHNR and CDR2 FQNEAQ (reference sequence). With 5 bases clipped from V and 0 bases from J, the junction kept 7 bases outside the gene matches. The length of the CDR3 is 15 residues. Full variable domain (outside the CDR3, taken from reference TRBV7-9 and TRBJ2-7): DTGVSQNPRHKITKRGQNVTFRCDPISEHNRLYWYRQTLGQGPEFLTYFQNEAQLEKSRLLSDRFSAERPKGSFSTLEIQRTEQGDSAMYLCASSHPGQSSYEQYFGPGTRLTVT.

The V and J genes are TRBV29-1 and TRBJ2-2; D ambiguous. The CDR3 sequence is 12 residues long. Between the trimmed V and J ends, which lost 3 bases and 3 bases, there was a span of 5 bases. The V gene's germline CDR1 is SQVTM and CDR2 ANQGSEA. The DNA for the CDR3 is TGCAGCGTTGAGGGCTACACCGGGGAGCTGTTTTTT. Its translation: CSVEGYTGELFF.

This sequence joins TRBV7-6 and TRBJ2-1; 7 bases agree with TRBD1. CDR3 size: 13 residues. Losses at the gene ends were 5 bases for V and 9 bases for J; bases not matched to a gene: 7. Germline V gene data show CDR1 as SGHVS and CDR2 as FNYEAQ. In DNA, the CDR3 is TGTGCCAGCAGCCCGACGTACAGGGGTGAGCAGTTCTTC. Its translation: CASSPTYRGEQFF.

The genes are TRBV27 and TRBJ2-3, with D perhaps matching TRBD1 (6 bases). V was trimmed by 6 bases and J by 0 bases, leaving 16 bases between them. Per the germline V gene, CDR1 is MNHEY and CDR2 is SMNVEV (reference sequence). The CDR3 is 16 amino acids. CDR3 nucleotide sequence: TGTGCCAGCAGCACCCGACAGGACGATAGCACAGATACGCAGTATTTT. Protein product: CASSTRQDDSTDTQYF.

The rearrangement links TRBV5-6 to TRBJ2-5; D might be TRBD2 (7 bases). V lost 4 bases, J lost 1 base, and 17 bases lay in between. The length of the CDR3 is 16 residues. Per the germline V gene, CDR1 is SGHDT and CDR2 is YYEEEE. The CDR3 loop is CASSLMGAGVQETQYF. CDR3 DNA sequence: TGTGCCAGCAGCCTGATGGGGGCGGGAGTCCAAGAGACCCAGTACTTC.

The rearrangement links TRBV6-1 to TRBJ1-1; D remains ambiguous. Trimming left V 5 bases short and J 1 base short, with 8 bases between. CDR1 and CDR2 from the germline V gene are MNHNS and SASEGT. This CDR3 region has 13 residues. The CDR3, as DNA: TGTGCCAGCAGTATTACAGAGAACACTGAAGCTTTCTTT. Amino acid sequence: CASSITENTEAFF.

This clone was detected only a few times. The CDR3 is CAVSGATSYEQYF. CDR3 DNA: TGTGCCGTTAGCGGGGCAACCTCCTACGAGCAGTACTTC. V and J are TRBV27 and TRBJ2-7; 8 nucleotides match TRBD2. V was pared by 11 bases and J by 0 bases, with 6 bases of the junction left unmatched. This CDR3 is 13 amino acids long. Looked up from germline, CDR1 is MNHEY and CDR2 is SMNVEV (reference sequence).

The genes are TRBV12-5 and TRBJ1-1, with D unclear. The germline V gene encodes CDR1 LGHNT and CDR2 FRNRAP. The CDR3 has 13 residues. The V and J ends lost 0 bases and 8 bases respectively, with 10 bases between them. CDR3 DNA sequence: TGTGCTAGTGGTTTGGTACTGGAGTCGGAAGCTTTCTTT. Its translation is CASGLVLESEAFF.

The chain has TRBV11-2 and TRBJ1-2, with 8 nucleotides matching TRBD1. V lost 5 bases and J lost 7; bases outside the gene matches: 12. Per germline, CDR1 SGHAT and CDR2 FQNNGV. The CDR3 spans 15 residues. CDR3 DNA sequence: TGTGCCAGCAGCACCCCTCGGACAGGGATACGTGGCTACACCTTC. It specifies CASSTPRTGIRGYTF.

The chain combines TRBV29-1 with TRBJ2-3, with 7 bases identical to TRBD2. CDR3 length: 15 amino acids. Germline values: CDR1 SQVTM, CDR2 ANQGSEA. The junction had 11 bases not matched to a gene; V was cut back by 5 bases and J by 3 bases. The CDR3 reads CSVRGRGEGTDTQYF. CDR3 in DNA: TGCAGCGTTAGGGGTCGCGGGGAGGGGACAGATACGCAGTATTTT.

The chain couples TRBV10-2 to TRBJ2-1, with 8 nucleotides matching TRBD1. The junction had 16 bases not matched to a gene; V was cut back by 6 bases and J by 9 bases. The CDR3 loop spans 16 amino acids. Germline lookup yields CDR1 WSHSY and CDR2 SAAADI. The CDR3: CASSSGTGHLPGEQFF. The DNA of the CDR3 is TGCGCCAGCAGCTCCGGGACAGGACATCTTCCCGGTGAGCAGTTCTTC.

The genes are TRBV29-1 and TRBJ2-1; 10 bases match TRBD2. Germline CDR1 is SQVTM and CDR2 is ANQGSEA. V was clipped by 6 bases and J by 9 bases; unmatched bases: 8. The CDR3 consists of 13 residues. The CDR3 nucleotides read TGCAGCGTGCTCCTAGCGGGAGAACGTGAGCAGTTCTTC. Encoded protein: CSVLLAGEREQFF.

The chain employs TRBV11-2 and TRBJ1-1; D is ambiguous. Germline V gives CDR1 SGHAT, CDR2 FQNNGV. The CDR3 is made up of 15 amino acids. Trimming left V 5 bases short and J 6 bases short, with 19 bases between. The CDR3 coding sequence is TGTGCCAGCAGCACAGTCAGTATACTAGGGCCTGAAGCTTTCTTT. Translating gives CASSTVSILGPEAFF.

Written as DNA, the CDR3 is TGCAGCATGAGGGGGGGGCCTGGTTACGAGCAGTACTTC. It encodes CSMRGGPGYEQYF. J is TRBJ2-5 and V is TRBV29-1; D is perhaps TRBD2 (7 bases). With the DNA end fitting TRBJ2-7 better, the J assignment may be wrong. Germline lookup yields CDR1 SQVTM and CDR2 ANQGSEA. CDR3 length equals 13 residues.